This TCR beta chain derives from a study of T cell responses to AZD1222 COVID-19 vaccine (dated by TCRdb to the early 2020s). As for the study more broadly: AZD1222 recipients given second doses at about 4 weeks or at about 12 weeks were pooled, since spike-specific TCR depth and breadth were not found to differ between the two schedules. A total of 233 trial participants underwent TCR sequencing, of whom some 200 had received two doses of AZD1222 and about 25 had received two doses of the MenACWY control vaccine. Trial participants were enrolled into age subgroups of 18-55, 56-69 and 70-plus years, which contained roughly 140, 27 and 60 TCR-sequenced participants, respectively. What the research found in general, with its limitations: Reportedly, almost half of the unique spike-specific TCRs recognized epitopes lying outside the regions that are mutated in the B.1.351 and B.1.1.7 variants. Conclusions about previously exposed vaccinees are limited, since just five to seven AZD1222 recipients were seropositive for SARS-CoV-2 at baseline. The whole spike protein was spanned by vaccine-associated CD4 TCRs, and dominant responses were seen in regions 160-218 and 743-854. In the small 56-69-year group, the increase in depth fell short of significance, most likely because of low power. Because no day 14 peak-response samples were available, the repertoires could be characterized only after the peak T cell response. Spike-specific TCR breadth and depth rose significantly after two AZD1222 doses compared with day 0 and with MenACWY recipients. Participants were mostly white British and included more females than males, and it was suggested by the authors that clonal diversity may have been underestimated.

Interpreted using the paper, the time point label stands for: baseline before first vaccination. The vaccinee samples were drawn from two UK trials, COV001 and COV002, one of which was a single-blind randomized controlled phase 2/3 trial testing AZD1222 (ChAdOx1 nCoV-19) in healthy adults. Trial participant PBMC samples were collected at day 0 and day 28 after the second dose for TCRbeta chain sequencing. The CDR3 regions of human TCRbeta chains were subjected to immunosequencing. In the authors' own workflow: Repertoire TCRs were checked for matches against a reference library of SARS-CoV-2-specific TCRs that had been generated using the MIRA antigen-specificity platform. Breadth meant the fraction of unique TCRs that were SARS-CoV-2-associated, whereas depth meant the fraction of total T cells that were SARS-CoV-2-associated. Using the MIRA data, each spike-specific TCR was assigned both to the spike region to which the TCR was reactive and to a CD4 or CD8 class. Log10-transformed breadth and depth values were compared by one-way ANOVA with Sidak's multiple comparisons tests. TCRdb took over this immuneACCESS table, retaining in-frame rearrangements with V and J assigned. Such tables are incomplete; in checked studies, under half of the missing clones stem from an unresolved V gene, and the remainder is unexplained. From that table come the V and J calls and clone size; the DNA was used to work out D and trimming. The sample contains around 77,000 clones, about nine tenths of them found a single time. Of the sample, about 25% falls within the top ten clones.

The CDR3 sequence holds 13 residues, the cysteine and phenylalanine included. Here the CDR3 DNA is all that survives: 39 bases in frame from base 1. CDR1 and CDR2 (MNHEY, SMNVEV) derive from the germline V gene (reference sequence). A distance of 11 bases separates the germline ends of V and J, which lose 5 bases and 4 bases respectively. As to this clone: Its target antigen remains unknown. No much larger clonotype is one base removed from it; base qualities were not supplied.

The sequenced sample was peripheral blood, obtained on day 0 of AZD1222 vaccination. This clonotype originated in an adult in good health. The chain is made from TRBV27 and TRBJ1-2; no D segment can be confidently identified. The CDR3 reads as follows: CASSPRRGYGYTF. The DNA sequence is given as TGTGCCAGCAGTCCCAGGCGGGGCTATGGCTACACCTTC.